This is a list of T cell receptor beta chains from one sample in a study of graft-versus-host responses after intestinal transplantation. No cognate antigen is known for these TCRs. Produced via immunoSEQ multiplex PCR; TCRdb's table is partial and in-frame only. This sample has 100,000 to 140,000 clones; approximately 86% occur once, and the top ten carry 0.6% to 0.8%. Sequences were derived from unstimulated CD4+ T cells sorted from spleen or lymph node cells, sampled before transplant. These receptors all stem from a human donor who was the organ donor for an intestinal transplant. The CDR3 runs from the conserved cysteine through the conserved F or W. D genes are given only for firm matches. Expanded clones are given a class, and other clones once, few, many or no size at all.

clone size	D gene	V gene	J gene	CDR3 protein	CDR3 DNA
-	-	TRBV18	TRBJ1-1	CASSPRTGRNAEAFF	TGTGCCAGCTCACCGCGGACCGGCCGGAACGCTGAAGCTTTCTTT
-	-	TRBV4-1	TRBJ2-7	CASSRPGQAYEQYF	TGCGCCAGCAGCCGTCCCGGGCAGGCTTACGAGCAGTACTTC
-	TRBD1	TRBV5-5	TRBJ1-5	CASSRTGAYQPQHF	TGTGCCAGCAGTCGGACAGGGGCTTATCAGCCCCAGCATTTT
-	TRBD1	TRBV10-3	TRBJ2-7	CAISESGGQGTYEQYF	TGTGCCATCAGTGAGTCTGGGGGACAGGGGACCTACGAGCAGTACTTC
-	-	TRBV29-1	TRBJ2-4	CSGGVAKNIQYF	TGCAGCGGAGGGGTAGCCAAAAACATTCAGTACTTC
once	-	TRBV5-6	TRBJ2-3	CASSLGGGPQYF	TGTGCCAGCAGCTTGGGTGGGGGCCCGCAGTATTTT
-	TRBD1	TRBV5-1	TRBJ1-2	CASSLLGQGVDGYTF	TGCGCCAGCAGCTTGTTGGGACAGGGTGTTGACGGCTACACCTTC
-	-	TRBV18	TRBJ2-5	CASSPKALAGETQYF	TGTGCCAGCTCACCAAAGGCACTAGCCGGGGAGACCCAGTACTTC
-	-	TRBV29-1	TRBJ1-2	CSVASSGGGGYTF	TGCAGCGTCGCCTCTTCGGGTGGTGGTGGCTACACCTTC
-	-	TRBV6-1	TRBJ2-5	CASSEVTEETQYF	TGTGCCAGCAGTGAAGTCACGGAAGAGACCCAGTACTTC
-	-	TRBV6-4	TRBJ2-3	CASSGGDTQYF	TGTGCCAGCAGTGGGGGAGATACGCAGTATTTT
-	-	TRBV30	TRBJ1-1	CAWSVRGRVNTEAFF	TGTGCCTGGAGTGTACGGGGCAGGGTGAACACTGAAGCTTTCTTT
few	TRBD2	TRBV15	TRBJ2-3	CATSRRTSGIDTQYF	TGTGCCACCAGCAGGAGGACTAGCGGGATAGATACGCAGTATTTT
-	-	TRBV28	TRBJ2-7	CASSGDRTYEQYF	TGTGCCAGCAGTGGCGACCGTACCTACGAGCAGTACTTC
-	TRBD2	TRBV10-3	TRBJ2-5	CAIRSSSGGVQETQYF	TGTGCCATCAGGAGTTCTAGCGGGGGTGTACAAGAGACCCAGTACTTC
-	-	TRBV29-1	TRBJ2-1	CSANKETNREQFF	TGCAGCGCGAATAAGGAGACTAACCGTGAGCAGTTCTTC
-	-	TRBV27	TRBJ1-3	CASSISVGNGNTIYF	TGTGCCAGCAGTATCTCAGTGGGAAATGGAAACACCATATATTTT
-	TRBD2	TRBV10-3	TRBJ2-1	CAISGGLAGGDEQFF	TGTGCCATCAGTGGGGGACTAGCGGGAGGGGATGAGCAGTTCTTC
-	TRBD2	TRBV5-1	TRBJ2-5	CASSHAGTSLQETQYF	TGCGCCAGCAGCCATGCCGGGACTAGTCTACAAGAGACCCAGTACTTC
-	-	TRBV14	TRBJ1-4	CASSSQGSKGEKLFF	TGTGCCAGCAGCTCACAGGGATCAAAAGGTGAAAAACTGTTTTTT
-	-	TRBV7-9	TRBJ1-5	CASSLEGAALHF	TGTGCCAGCAGCTTAGAAGGGGCCGCCCTCCATTTT
few	-	TRBV7-2	TRBJ1-3	CASSPLRSSGNTIYF	TGTGCCAGCAGCCCCCTCAGGAGCTCTGGAAACACCATATATTTT
-	TRBD1	TRBV6-5	TRBJ2-7	CASSEGQGPSYEQYF	TGTGCCAGCAGCGAGGGACAGGGTCCCTCCTACGAGCAGTACTTC
-	TRBD1	TRBV6-4	TRBJ1-1	CARLPGTGPKGNTEAFF	TGTGCGCGACTCCCCGGGACAGGCCCCAAGGGGAACACTGAAGCTTTCTTT
-	-	TRBV7-3	TRBJ2-1	CASSPTGYNEQFF	TGTGCCAGCAGTCCTACGGGTTACAATGAGCAGTTCTTC
-	TRBD1	TRBV4-1	TRBJ1-1	CASSHRTGDTEAFF	TGCGCCAGCAGCCACCGCACAGGGGACACTGAAGCTTTCTTT
-	TRBD2	TRBV5-4	TRBJ2-2	CASSLSGGNTGELFF	TGTGCCAGCAGCCTTAGCGGGGGGAACACCGGGGAGCTGTTTTTT
-	-	TRBV2	TRBJ2-5	CASRPRGGRDKLEETQYF	TGTGCCAGCAGGCCCCGGGGCGGTCGGGATAAGCTAGAAGAGACCCAGTACTTC
few	TRBD1	TRBV5-1	TRBJ1-1	CASSLGQGGTEAFF	TGCGCCAGCAGCTTGGGTCAGGGGGGCACTGAAGCTTTCTTT
-	-	TRBV9	TRBJ1-1	CASSVCGGAPKNTEAFF	TGTGCCAGCAGCGTATGTGGGGGGGCCCCCAAGAACACTGAAGCTTTCTTT
-	TRBD2	TRBV10-3	TRBJ2-5	CATGTSGLETQYF	TGTGCCACCGGGACTAGTGGCTTAGAGACCCAGTACTTC
-	TRBD2	TRBV27	TRBJ2-7	CASSTVLAEIYEQYF	TGTGCCAGCAGTACCGTACTAGCGGAAATCTACGAGCAGTACTTC
-	TRBD1	TRBV19	TRBJ1-3	CASSTWTGNGNTIYF	TGTGCCAGTAGTACCTGGACAGGGAACGGGAACACCATATATTTT
-	TRBD1	TRBV5-4	TRBJ1-1	CASSPRTGGTEAFF	TGTGCCAGCAGCCCACGGACAGGAGGCACTGAAGCTTTCTTT
once	TRBD1	TRBV5-1	TRBJ2-3	CASSLGDRDVDTQYF	TGCGCCAGCAGCTTGGGGGACAGGGACGTAGATACGCAGTATTTT
-	-	TRBV30	TRBJ2-1	CAWKRVDANEQFF	TGTGCCTGGAAGAGAGTGGACGCCAATGAGCAGTTCTTC
-	-	TRBV5-1	TRBJ2-5	CASSPTSQETQYF	TGCGCCAGCAGCCCGACATCCCAAGAGACCCAGTACTTC
-	-	TRBV5-1	TRBJ1-6	CASSSGSGNGYNSPLHF	TGCGCCAGCAGCTCTGGGTCAGGTAACGGCTATAATTCACCCCTCCACTTT
-	-	TRBV7-2	TRBJ1-3	CASSPAPAGNTIYF	TGTGCCAGCAGCCCCGCGCCGGCTGGAAACACCATATATTTT
-	TRBD1	TRBV18	TRBJ2-7	CASSRRQGVYEQYF	TGTGCCAGCTCACGGCGACAGGGGGTTTACGAGCAGTACTTC
-	-	TRBV13	TRBJ1-2	CASSGPNYGYTF	TGTGCCAGCAGCGGACCTAACTATGGCTACACCTTC
-	TRBD1	TRBV18	TRBJ1-1	CASSPLTGGEKAFF	TGTGCCAGCTCACCATTGACAGGGGGGGAGAAGGCTTTCTTT
-	-	TRBV6-5	TRBJ2-5	CASRQTLQGTQYF	TGTGCCAGCAGACAGACACTACAGGGAACCCAGTACTTC
once	TRBD2	TRBV19	TRBJ2-1	CASSSSGRGAYNEQFF	TGTGCCAGTAGTTCTAGCGGGAGGGGAGCCTACAATGAGCAGTTCTTC
-	TRBD1	TRBV9	TRBJ1-3	CASSWEGQLTSGNTIYF	TGTGCCAGCAGCTGGGAGGGACAGCTCACCTCTGGAAACACCATATATTTT
-	-	TRBV14	TRBJ2-5	CASSQVNGFQETQYF	TGTGCCAGCAGCCAAGTCAACGGGTTCCAAGAGACCCAGTACTTC
-	-	TRBV7-9	TRBJ2-1	CASSAAGKNEQFF	TGTGCCAGCAGCGCCGCGGGGAAAAATGAGCAGTTCTTC
-	-	TRBV19	TRBJ1-1	CATHIGNTEAFF	TGTGCCACCCATATAGGGAACACTGAAGCTTTCTTT
-	-	TRBV6-1	TRBJ2-5	CASRGTQEWETQYF	TGTGCCAGCAGAGGCACACAGGAGTGGGAGACCCAGTACTTC
-	TRBD2	TRBV5-1	TRBJ2-4	CASSLGLALAKNIQYF	TGCGCCAGCAGCTTGGGACTAGCTCTAGCCAAAAACATTCAGTACTTC
-	TRBD1	TRBV5-6	TRBJ2-7	CASSLPGQGAEQYF	TGTGCCAGCAGCTTACCGGGACAGGGGGCCGAGCAGTACTTC
-	-	TRBV2	TRBJ2-2	CASIVGSNTGELFF	TGTGCCAGCATTGTCGGCTCGAACACCGGGGAGCTGTTTTTT